A selection of T cell receptor beta chains follows, all from one sample in a study of blood T cell repertoires in COVID-19. Some clones are missing from TCRdb's copy, which holds only in-frame ones; the method was immunoSEQ multiplex PCR. Among approximately 260,000 clones, 85% to 90% were seen once, and the ten largest hold 1.9%. The specimen was PBMCs or T cells enriched from blood (not recorded which). The receptors come from a woman aged 55-70 years who had recovered from COVID-19. Each CDR3 is given with its conserved first and last residue. D genes are given only for firm matches. Clone sizes are given selectively: once, few, many, or a class where the clone is expanded.

cdr3_aa | cdr3_nt | v_call | d_call | clone_size | j_call
CASSRRGLSYNEQFF | TGTGCCAGCAGCCGTAGAGGGCTCTCCTACAATGAGCAGTTCTTC | TRBV13 | - | - | TRBJ2-1
CASSALAGGIHEQYF | TGTGCCAGCAGTGCGTTAGCGGGGGGAATTCACGAGCAGTACTTC | TRBV6-4 | TRBD2 | - | TRBJ2-7
CAWSPGVANQPQHF | TGTGCCTGGAGTCCAGGGGTAGCAAATCAGCCCCAGCATTTT | TRBV30 | - | - | TRBJ1-5
CASSQDRSRMDRSSGNTIYF | TGCGCCAGCAGCCAAGATAGATCCAGGATGGACAGGAGCTCTGGAAACACCATATATTTT | TRBV4-1 | TRBD1 | - | TRBJ1-3
CASSRDRGSYEQYF | TGTGCCAGCAGCCGGGACAGGGGCTCCTACGAGCAGTACTTC | TRBV6-5 | TRBD1 | - | TRBJ2-7
CASSHGAGTASYEQYF | TGCGCCAGCAGCCATGGGGCCGGGACTGCTTCCTACGAGCAGTACTTC | TRBV4-1 | - | few | TRBJ2-7
CASSQGLAATYNEQFF | TGTGCCAGCAGCCAAGGACTAGCGGCAACTTACAATGAGCAGTTCTTC | TRBV4-2 | TRBD2 | - | TRBJ2-1
CASSSGQATYEQYF | TGCGCCAGCAGCTCTGGACAGGCTACCTACGAGCAGTACTTC | TRBV5-1 | TRBD1 | - | TRBJ2-7
CASSAGQGGSEQYF | TGTGCCAGCAGCGCCGGACAGGGGGGCTCTGAGCAGTACTTC | TRBV3-1/TRBV3-2 | TRBD1 | - | TRBJ2-7
CASSLSRFTGELFF | TGCGCCAGCAGCTTATCTAGATTCACCGGGGAGCTGTTTTTT | TRBV5-1 | - | many | TRBJ2-2
CASSQGLYRPRELFF | TGTGCCAGCAGCCAAGGATTGTACCGCCCTAGGGAGCTGTTTTTT | TRBV3-1/TRBV3-2 | - | - | TRBJ2-2
CASRPTSGGYEQYF | TGTGCCAGCAGACCTACTAGCGGGGGATACGAGCAGTACTTC | TRBV2 | TRBD2 | - | TRBJ2-7
CSVDTTTGAFF | TGCAGCGTTGATACCACGACAGGAGCTTTCTTT | TRBV29-1 | - | few | TRBJ1-1
CASRGGVNTGELFF | TGTGCCAGCAGGGGGGGAGTGAACACCGGGGAGCTGTTTTTT | TRBV6-5 | - | - | TRBJ2-2
CASSTWGQGSSPLHF | TGTGCCAGCAGCACATGGGGACAGGGAAGTTCACCCCTCCACTTT | TRBV9 | TRBD1 | - | TRBJ1-6
CASSLPGAPLHF | TGTGCCAGCAGCCTCCCCGGGGCACCCCTCCACTTT | TRBV7-3 | - | - | TRBJ1-6
CASSEIWGEGAEAFF | TGTGCCAGCAGTGAAATTTGGGGTGAGGGGGCTGAAGCTTTCTTT | TRBV2 | - | - | TRBJ1-1
CASSLDRAGYTF | TGTGCCAGCAGCCTTGACAGGGCTGGCTACACCTTC | TRBV7-9 | TRBD1 | - | TRBJ1-2
CASSPLLAGNSYEQYF | TGTGCCAGCTCACCTTTACTAGCGGGGAACTCCTACGAGCAGTACTTC | TRBV18 | TRBD2 | - | TRBJ2-7
CASRWTGTYEQYF | TGTGCCAGCAGATGGACAGGGACCTACGAGCAGTACTTC | TRBV6-5 | TRBD1 | - | TRBJ2-7
CASSIGQGNQPQHF | TGTGCCAGTAGTATCGGCCAGGGAAATCAGCCCCAGCATTTT | TRBV19 | - | - | TRBJ1-5
CASSPRQDATDTQYF | TGTGCCAGCAGCCCACGACAGGACGCCACAGATACGCAGTATTTT | TRBV3-1/TRBV3-2 | - | - | TRBJ2-3
CASSFQGAGSPLHF | TGCGCCAGCAGCTTTCAGGGGGCCGGATCACCCCTCCACTTT | TRBV5-1 | TRBD1 | - | TRBJ1-6
CASQRGEYNEQFF | TGTGCCTCCCAGCGGGGGGAATACAATGAGCAGTTCTTC | TRBV28 | TRBD2 | - | TRBJ2-1
CASKQGFSGELFF | TGCGCCAGCAAACAGGGGTTTTCCGGGGAGCTGTTTTTT | TRBV10-2 | TRBD1 | - | TRBJ2-2
CASSPGSWGDTIYF | TGTGCCAGCAGCCCCGGGAGCTGGGGGGACACCATATATTTT | TRBV3-1/TRBV3-2 | - | - | TRBJ1-3
CASSVDQYQETQYF | TGTGCCAGCAGCGTAGATCAGTACCAAGAGACCCAGTACTTC | TRBV9 | - | - | TRBJ2-5
CASKGTGTGEDTEAFF | TGTGCCAGTAAGGGGACAGGGACGGGTGAGGACACTGAAGCTTTCTTT | TRBV19 | TRBD1 | - | TRBJ1-1
CASSKRNTGELFF | TGTGCCAGCAGCAAGAGGAACACCGGGGAGCTGTTTTTT | TRBV21-1 | - | - | TRBJ2-2
CASSLRGPGYEQYF | TGTGCCAGCAGCTTACGCGGGCCCGGCTACGAGCAGTACTTC | TRBV7-8 | - | - | TRBJ2-7
CASSLRTGQGTDTQYF | TGCGCCAGCAGCTTAAGGACAGGTCAGGGAACAGATACGCAGTATTTT | TRBV5-1 | TRBD1 | - | TRBJ2-3
CASSLLPGTYNEQFF | TGTGCCAGCAGCCTACTTCCGGGAACCTACAATGAGCAGTTCTTC | TRBV14 | - | - | TRBJ2-1
CASSVTRDSPLHF | TGTGCCAGCAGCGTGACGCGGGATTCACCCCTCCACTTT | TRBV13 | - | - | TRBJ1-6
CASSLRLAGRTDTQYF | TGCGCCAGCAGCTTAAGACTAGCGGGACGCACAGATACGCAGTATTTT | TRBV5-1 | TRBD2 | - | TRBJ2-3
CASRAGTELSYEQYF | TGTGCCAGCAGGGCCGGGACAGAGCTCTCCTACGAGCAGTACTTC | TRBV27 | TRBD1 | - | TRBJ2-7
CASVGTSSYNEQFF | TGTGCCTCAGTTGGTACTAGCTCCTACAATGAGCAGTTCTTC | TRBV10-3 | - | - | TRBJ2-1
CAISDPAGLAGNTDTQYF | TGTGCCATCAGTGACCCGGCCGGACTAGCGGGGAACACAGATACGCAGTATTTT | TRBV10-3 | TRBD2 | - | TRBJ2-3
CASSFTGGVFLYEQYF | TGTGCCAGCAGTTTTACCGGGGGGGTCTTTCTATACGAGCAGTACTTC | TRBV11-2 | TRBD2 | - | TRBJ2-7
CASSPAGGGTDTQYF | TGCGCCAGCAGTCCCGCGGGAGGGGGCACAGATACGCAGTATTTT | TRBV5-1 | TRBD2 | many | TRBJ2-3
CASKQGFEQYF | TGTGCCAGCAAACAGGGCTTCGAGCAGTACTTC | TRBV10-3 | - | - | TRBJ2-7
CATSDPRGLGEKLFF | TGTGCCACCAGTGACCCCAGGGGGCTTGGTGAAAAACTGTTTTTT | TRBV24-1 | TRBD1 | once | TRBJ1-4
CASSPFGLAGGRETQYF | TGTGCCAGCTCACCCTTCGGACTAGCGGGAGGACGAGAGACCCAGTACTTC | TRBV18 | TRBD2 | - | TRBJ2-5
CASSQSTEAYEQYF | TGCGCCAGCAGTCAATCGACAGAGGCCTACGAGCAGTACTTC | TRBV23-1 | - | - | TRBJ2-7
CASSDFSTASYEQYF | TGTGCCAGCAGCGACTTTTCCACCGCCTCCTACGAGCAGTACTTC | TRBV6-5 | - | - | TRBJ2-7
CASRRTGKMNEQYF | TGTGCCAGCAGACGGACAGGGAAAATGAACGAGCAGTACTTC | TRBV7-2 | TRBD1 | once | TRBJ2-7
CASSPRFSGREETQYF | TGTGCCAGCAGCCCGCGGTTTAGCGGGAGGGAAGAGACCCAGTACTTC | TRBV7-9 | TRBD2 | - | TRBJ2-5
CASRREGRNSPLHF | TGTGCCAGCAGGCGGGAGGGACGAAATTCACCCCTCCACTTT | TRBV7-9 | - | once | TRBJ1-6
CATSLLAGGHNEQFF | TGTGCCACCAGTTTACTAGCGGGAGGGCACAATGAGCAGTTCTTC | TRBV3-1/TRBV3-2 | TRBD2 | - | TRBJ2-1
CASRGGVTEAFF | TGTGCCAGCAGAGGGGGGGTCACTGAAGCTTTCTTT | TRBV28 | - | - | TRBJ1-1
CASSQPGAYEQYF | TGCGCCAGCAGCCAGCCGGGAGCCTACGAGCAGTACTTC | TRBV5-1 | - | - | TRBJ2-7
CASSFGGNYGYTF | TGTGCCAGCAGTTTTGGGGGGAACTATGGCTACACCTTC | TRBV27 | - | - | TRBJ1-2
CATSSRQQETQYF | TGTGCCACCAGCAGCCGACAGCAAGAGACCCAGTACTTC | TRBV15 | - | - | TRBJ2-5
CASSGTGVSPLHF | TGTGCCAGCAGCGGAACAGGGGTTTCACCCCTCCACTTT | TRBV9 | TRBD1 | - | TRBJ1-6
CASSRETGELFF | TGTGCCAGCAGCCGGGAGACCGGGGAGCTGTTTTTT | TRBV9 | - | - | TRBJ2-2
CASSLWGASPNGYTF | TGTGCCAGCAGTTTATGGGGAGCCTCCCCTAATGGCTACACCTTC | TRBV27 | - | - | TRBJ1-2